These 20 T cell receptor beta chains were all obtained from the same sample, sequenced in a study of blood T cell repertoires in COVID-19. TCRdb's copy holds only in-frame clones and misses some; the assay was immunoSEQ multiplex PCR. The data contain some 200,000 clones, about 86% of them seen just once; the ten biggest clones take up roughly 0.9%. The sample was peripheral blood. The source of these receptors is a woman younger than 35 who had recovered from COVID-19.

This CDR3 is CASSLGARWTEAFF. The CDR3 bases are TGTGCCAGTAGTTTGGGGGCGCGGTGGACTGAAGCTTTCTTT. The rearrangement links TRBV19 to TRBJ1-1; weak D call: TRBD1 (6 bases). Germline CDR1 is LNHDA and CDR2 is SQIVND (reference sequence). V lost 5 bases and J lost 5, with 15 bases in between. The CDR3 runs to 14 residues.

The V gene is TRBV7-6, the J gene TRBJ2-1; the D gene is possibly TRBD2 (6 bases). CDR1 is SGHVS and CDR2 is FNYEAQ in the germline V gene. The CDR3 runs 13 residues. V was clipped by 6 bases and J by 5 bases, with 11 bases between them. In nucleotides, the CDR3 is TGTGCCAGCAGGCCCCCGGGGGACAATGAGCAGTTCTTC. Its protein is CASRPPGDNEQFF.

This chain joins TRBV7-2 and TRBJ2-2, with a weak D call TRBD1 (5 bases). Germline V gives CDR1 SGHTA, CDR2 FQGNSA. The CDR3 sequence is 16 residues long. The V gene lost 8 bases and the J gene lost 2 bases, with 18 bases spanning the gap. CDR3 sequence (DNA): TGTGCCAGCTTACAAGGGGTGACAGCTAACACCGGGGAGCTGTTTTTT. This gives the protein CASLQGVTANTGELFF.

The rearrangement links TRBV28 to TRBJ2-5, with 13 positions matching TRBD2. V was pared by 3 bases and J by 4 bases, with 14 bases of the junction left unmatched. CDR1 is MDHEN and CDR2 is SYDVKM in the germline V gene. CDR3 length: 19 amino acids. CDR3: CASSFSAGSTSGRLETQYF. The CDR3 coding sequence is TGTGCCAGCAGTTTTTCCGCCGGATCGACTAGCGGGAGGTTAGAGACCCAGTACTTC.

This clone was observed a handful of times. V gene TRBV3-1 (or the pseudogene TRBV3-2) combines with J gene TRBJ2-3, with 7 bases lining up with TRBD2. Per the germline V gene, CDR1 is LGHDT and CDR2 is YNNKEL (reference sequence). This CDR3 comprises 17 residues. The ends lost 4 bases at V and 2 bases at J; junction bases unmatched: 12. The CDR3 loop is CASSPVGREPHTDTQYF. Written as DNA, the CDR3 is TGTGCCAGCAGCCCCGTTGGGCGGGAGCCGCACACAGATACGCAGTATTTT.

CDR3 sequence reads: CASSREGSYGYTF. In DNA, the CDR3 is TGTGCCAGCAGCCGCGAGGGTAGCTATGGCTACACCTTC. This chain connects TRBV7-4 to TRBJ1-2, with D unresolved. This CDR3 is built from 13 residues. The germline V gene encodes CDR1 SGHVT and CDR2 SQSDAQ. V lost 5 bases and J lost 4, with 11 bases in between. Full variable domain (remainder filled in from reference TRBV7-4 and TRBJ1-2): GAGVSQSPRYKVAKRGRDVALRCDSISGHVTLYWYRQTLGQGSEVLTYSQSDAQRDKSGRPSGRFSAERPERSVSTLKIQRTEQGDSAVYLCASSREGSYGYTFGSGTRLTVV.

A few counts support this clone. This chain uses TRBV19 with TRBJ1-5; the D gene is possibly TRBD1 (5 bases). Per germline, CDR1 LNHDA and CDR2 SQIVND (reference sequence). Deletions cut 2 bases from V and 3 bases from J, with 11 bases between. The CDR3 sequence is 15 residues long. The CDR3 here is CASSIYWGDNQPQHF. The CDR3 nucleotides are TGTGCCAGTAGTATATATTGGGGGGACAATCAGCCCCAGCATTTT.

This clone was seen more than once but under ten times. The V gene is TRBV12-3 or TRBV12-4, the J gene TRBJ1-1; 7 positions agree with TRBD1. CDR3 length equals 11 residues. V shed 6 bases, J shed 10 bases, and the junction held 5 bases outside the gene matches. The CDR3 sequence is CASRDRESAFF. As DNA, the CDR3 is TGTGCCAGCAGAGACAGGGAGTCAGCTTTCTTT.

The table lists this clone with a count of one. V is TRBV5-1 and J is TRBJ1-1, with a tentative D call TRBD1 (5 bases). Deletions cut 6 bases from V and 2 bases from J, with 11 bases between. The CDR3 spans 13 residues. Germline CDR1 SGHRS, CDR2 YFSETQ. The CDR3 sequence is CASNPGVNTEAFF. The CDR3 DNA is TGCGCCAGCAATCCGGGGGTAAACACTGAAGCTTTCTTT. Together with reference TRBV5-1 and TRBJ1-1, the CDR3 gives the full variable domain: KAGVTQTPRYLIKTRGQQVTLSCSPISGHRSVSWYQQTPGQGLQFLFEYFSETQRNKGNFPGRFSGRQFSNSRSEMNVSTLELGDSALYLCASNPGVNTEAFFGQGTRLTVV.

The CDR3 nucleotides read TGTGCCACCAGAGGGGGGGGACAGGGATCCTTGAACACTGAAGCTTTCTTT. It yields the protein CATRGGGQGSLNTEAFF. V gene TRBV24-1 combines with J gene TRBJ1-1; 9 bases fit TRBD1. The CDR3 totals 17 residues. V gave up 7 bases and J gave up 0 bases; unmatched junction bases: 11. The V gene's germline CDR1 is KGHDR and CDR2 SFDVKD.

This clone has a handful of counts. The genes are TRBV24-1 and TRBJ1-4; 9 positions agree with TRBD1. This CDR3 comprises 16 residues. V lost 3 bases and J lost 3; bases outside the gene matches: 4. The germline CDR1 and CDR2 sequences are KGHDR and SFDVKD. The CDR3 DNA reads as TGTGCCACCAGTGATAGGACAGGGGCCTCTAATGAAAAACTGTTTTTT. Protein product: CATSDRTGASNEKLFF.

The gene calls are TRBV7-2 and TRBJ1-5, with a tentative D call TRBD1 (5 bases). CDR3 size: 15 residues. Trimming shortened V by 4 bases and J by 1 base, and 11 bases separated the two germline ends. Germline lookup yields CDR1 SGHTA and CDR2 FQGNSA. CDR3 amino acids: CASSSDMSSNQPQHF. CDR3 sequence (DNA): TGTGCCAGCAGCTCGGACATGTCGAGCAATCAGCCCCAGCATTTT.

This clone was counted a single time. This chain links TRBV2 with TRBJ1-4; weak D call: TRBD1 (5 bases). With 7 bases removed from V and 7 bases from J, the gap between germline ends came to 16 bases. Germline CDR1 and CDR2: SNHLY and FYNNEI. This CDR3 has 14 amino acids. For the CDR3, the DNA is TGTGCCAGCAAAGGGACTTCTCGGGGTGAAAAACTGTTTTTT. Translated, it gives CASKGTSRGEKLFF.

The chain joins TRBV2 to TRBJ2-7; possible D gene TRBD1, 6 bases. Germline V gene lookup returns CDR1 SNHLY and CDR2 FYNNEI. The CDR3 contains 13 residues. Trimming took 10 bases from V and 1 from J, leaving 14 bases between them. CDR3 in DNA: TGTGCCATTCGGGACATTAATTCCTACGAGCAGTACGTC. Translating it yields CAIRDINSYEQYV.

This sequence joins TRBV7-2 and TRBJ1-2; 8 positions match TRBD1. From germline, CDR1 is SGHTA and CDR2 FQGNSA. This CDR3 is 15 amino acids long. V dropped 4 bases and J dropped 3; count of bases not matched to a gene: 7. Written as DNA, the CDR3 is TGTGCCAGCAGCTATGGACAGGGTCCCTACTATGGCTACACCTTC. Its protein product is CASSYGQGPYYGYTF.

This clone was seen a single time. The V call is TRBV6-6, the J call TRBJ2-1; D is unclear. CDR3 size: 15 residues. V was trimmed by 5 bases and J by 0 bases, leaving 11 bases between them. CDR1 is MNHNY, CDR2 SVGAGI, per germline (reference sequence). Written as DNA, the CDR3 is TGTGCCAGCAGTACTATTCAGAGCTCCTACAATGAGCAGTTCTTC. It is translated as CASSTIQSSYNEQFF.

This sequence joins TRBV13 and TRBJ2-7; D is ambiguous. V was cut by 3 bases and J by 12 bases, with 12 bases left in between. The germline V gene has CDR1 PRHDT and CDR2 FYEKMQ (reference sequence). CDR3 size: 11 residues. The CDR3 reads CASSFLENLYF. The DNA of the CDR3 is TGTGCCAGCAGCTTTCTAGAGAATCTGTACTTC. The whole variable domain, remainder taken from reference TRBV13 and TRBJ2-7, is AAGVIQSPRHLIKEKRETATLKCYPIPRHDTVYWYQQGPGQDPQFLISFYEKMQSDKGSIPDRFSAQQFSDYHSELNMSSLELGDSALYFCASSFLENLYFGPGTRLTVT.

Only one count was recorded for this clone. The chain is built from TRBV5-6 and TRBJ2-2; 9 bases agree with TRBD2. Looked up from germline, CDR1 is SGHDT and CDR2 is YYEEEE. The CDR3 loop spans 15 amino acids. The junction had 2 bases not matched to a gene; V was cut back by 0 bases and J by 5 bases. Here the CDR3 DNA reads TGTGCCAGCAGCTTGGTTAGCGGGAGTACCGGGGAGCTGTTTTTT. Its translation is CASSLVSGSTGELFF. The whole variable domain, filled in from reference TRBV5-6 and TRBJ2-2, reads DAGVTQSPTHLIKTRGQQVTLRCSPKSGHDTVSWYQQALGQGPQFIFQYYEEEERQRGNFPDRFSGHQFPNYSSELNVNALLLGDSALYLCASSLVSGSTGELFFGEGSRLTVL.

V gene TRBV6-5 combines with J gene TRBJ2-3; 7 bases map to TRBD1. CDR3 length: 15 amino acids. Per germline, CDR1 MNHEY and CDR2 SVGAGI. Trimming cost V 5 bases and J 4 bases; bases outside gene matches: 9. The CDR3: CASSLQGVVADTQYF. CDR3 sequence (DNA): TGTGCCAGCAGTCTCCAGGGGGTAGTGGCAGATACGCAGTATTTT.

CDR3 residues: CASSAPGRRAFF. Written as DNA, the CDR3 is TGTGCCAGCAGTGCCCCAGGGCGGAGAGCTTTCTTT. The chain couples TRBV28 to TRBJ1-1, with a possible D match to TRBD1 (5 bases). Trimming left V 5 bases short and J 10 bases short, with 14 bases between. Germline V gene sequence: CDR1 MDHEN, CDR2 SYDVKM. The CDR3 is made up of 12 amino acids.